The 19 T cell receptor beta chains given below trace back to one sample, sequenced in a study of blood T cell repertoires in COVID-19. Measured with immunoSEQ multiplex PCR; TCRdb has only the in-frame clones, and not every one. The sample records hundreds of thousands of clones, 89% being singletons. Sequenced sample: PBMCs or T cells enriched from blood (not recorded which). The source is a woman in her 40s who had recovered from COVID-19.

J is TRBJ2-7 and V is TRBV28; 10 bases map to TRBD1. Germline V gene sequence: CDR1 MDHEN, CDR2 SYDVKM. This CDR3 has 15 amino acids. With 4 bases clipped from V and 1 base from J, the junction kept 4 bases outside the gene matches. CDR3 DNA sequence: TGTGCCAGCAGTTCTGTGGGACAGGGGTCCTACGAGCAGTACTTC. Its translation is CASSSVGQGSYEQYF.

The V call is TRBV7-3, the J call TRBJ1-4; D unclear. This CDR3 spans 14 amino acids. With 3 bases removed from V and 4 bases from J, the gap between germline ends came to 9 bases. The germline V gene encodes CDR1 SGHTA and CDR2 FQGTGA. In nucleotides, the CDR3 is TGTGCCAGCAGCTTTGAGGTGGGTAATGAAAAACTGTTTTTT. As protein: CASSFEVGNEKLFF. Combining the CDR3 with reference TRBV7-3 and TRBJ1-4 gives the whole variable domain GAGVSQTPSNKVTEKGKYVELRCDPISGHTALYWYRQSLGQGPEFLIYFQGTGAADDSGLPNDRFFAVRPEGSVSTLKIQRTERGDSAVYLCASSFEVGNEKLFFGSGTQLSVL.

This sequence joins TRBV2 and TRBJ2-7; 7 positions agree with TRBD1. V was pared by 11 bases and J by 1 base, with 8 bases of the junction left unmatched. The CDR3 runs to 13 residues. The germline V gene has CDR1 SNHLY and CDR2 FYNNEI. The CDR3 sequence: CAGAGTASYEQYF. The CDR3 region has the DNA TGTGCCGGGGCCGGGACAGCATCCTACGAGCAGTACTTC.

The chain carries TRBV19 and TRBJ1-2; D ambiguous. The CDR3 spans 12 residues. Trimming cost V 4 bases and J 3 bases, with 6 bases left between them. From germline, CDR1 is LNHDA and CDR2 SQIVND (reference sequence). CDR3 bases: TGTGCCAGTAGTAACGGGGACTATGGCTACACCTTC. Its translation: CASSNGDYGYTF.

This clone was found a few times. The chain employs TRBV7-9 and TRBJ1-1, with D uncertain. Between the trimmed V and J ends, which lost 9 bases and 0 bases, there was a span of 11 bases. This CDR3 contains 13 residues. Germline V gene sequence: CDR1 SEHNR, CDR2 FQNEAQ (reference sequence). The DNA for the CDR3 is TGTGCCAGTACGGGCCGGGTGAACACTGAAGCTTTCTTT. It codes for CASTGRVNTEAFF.

The V and J genes are TRBV21-1 and TRBJ1-1; TRBD1 is the table's D call, not checked against the DNA. TRBV21-1 corresponds to a pseudogene. The CDR3 consists of 15 residues. CDR3 bases: TGTGCCAGCAGCAAAGTAGGACAGGGGATGAGTGAAGCTTTCTTT. Its translation: CASSKVGQGMSEAFF.

This clone was seen once. This sequence joins TRBV18 and TRBJ2-7; D is unclear. The ends were cut back, 3 bases at V and 0 bases at J, with 6 bases in the middle. The CDR3 runs to 13 residues. Germline values: CDR1 KGHSH, CDR2 LQKENI. CDR3 in amino acids: CASSPGSSYEQYF. The CDR3 nucleotides are TGTGCCAGCTCACCGGGCAGCTCCTACGAGCAGTACTTC. The full variable domain, rest sourced from reference TRBV18 and TRBJ2-7, is NAGVMQNPRHLVRRRGQEARLRCSPMKGHSHVYWYRQLPEEGLKFMVYLQKENIIDESGMPKERFSAEFPKEGPSILRIQQVVRGDSAAYFCASSPGSSYEQYFGPGTRLTVT.

V gene TRBV29-1 combines with J gene TRBJ1-1; 11 nucleotides agree with TRBD1. Trimming took 5 bases from V and 7 from J; bases not matched to a gene: 3. Germline V gene lookup returns CDR1 SQVTM and CDR2 ANQGSEA. The CDR3 extends over 12 amino acids. The CDR3 spells CSVMDRGLEAFF. The CDR3 DNA is TGCAGCGTTATGGACAGGGGGCTTGAAGCTTTCTTT.

A word on this clone: The sample holds other DNA sequences that translate to the same CDR3. This chain links TRBV7-9 with TRBJ1-5; the D is unclear. Germline V gene lookup returns CDR1 SEHNR and CDR2 FQNEAQ (reference sequence). V was cut by 2 bases and J by 1 base, with 9 bases left in between. This CDR3 region has 15 residues. The DNA for the CDR3 is TGTGCCAGCAGCTTAACGGGAGGGAGCAATCAGCCCCAGCATTTT. It codes for CASSLTGGSNQPQHF.

The chain recombines TRBV23-1 with TRBJ2-5; possible D gene TRBD1, 6 bases. TRBV23-1 has ORF status, its function being uncertain. V was trimmed by 0 bases and J by 1 base, leaving 12 bases between them. This CDR3 has 16 amino acids. CDR3 amino acids: CASSQSGTTIQETQYF. The DNA for the CDR3 is TGCGCCAGCAGTCAATCGGGGACAACGATCCAAGAGACCCAGTACTTC.

This clone was recorded many times. The rearrangement links TRBV6-2 or TRBV6-3 to TRBJ1-5, with D uncertain. CDR1 MNHEY and CDR2 SVGEGT come from the germline V gene. Trimming took 2 bases from V and 5 from J, leaving 19 bases between them. The CDR3 contains 17 residues. Written as DNA, the CDR3 is TGTGCCAGCAGTTACAAGCTCGATGGGCAGCAACATCAGCCCCAGCATTTT. The encoded protein is CASSYKLDGQQHQPQHF.

The rearrangement joins TRBV7-9 to TRBJ1-5; D is undetermined. Germline V gives CDR1 SEHNR, CDR2 FQNEAQ (reference sequence). The CDR3 has 13 amino acids. Between the trimmed V and J ends, which lost 3 bases and 3 bases, there was a span of 6 bases. This CDR3 reads CASSFGLNQPQHF. Here the CDR3 DNA reads TGTGCCAGCAGCTTTGGACTCAATCAGCCCCAGCATTTT.

This chain joins TRBV21-1 and TRBJ2-3; TRBD2, as called in the table, went unchecked against the DNA. TRBV21-1 constitutes a pseudogene. The CDR3 covers 17 residues. The CDR3 region has the DNA TGTGCCAGCAGCAAGGAGGGACTAGCGAGTAGCACAGATACGCAGTATTTT. Amino acids: CASSKEGLASSTDTQYF.

The chain employs TRBV29-1 and TRBJ2-5; 7 bases align to TRBD1. With 4 bases clipped from V and 5 bases from J, the junction kept 7 bases outside the gene matches. CDR1 SQVTM and CDR2 ANQGSEA come from the germline V gene. The length of the CDR3 is 13 residues. In DNA form, the CDR3 reads TGCAGCGTTGGAGAGGGGGCGCGGGAGACCCAGTACTTC. Translated: CSVGEGARETQYF.

CDR3 coding DNA: TGTGCCAGCAGCCATTCTATAGATACGCAGTATTTT. It is translated as CASSHSIDTQYF. The chain links TRBV3-1 (or the pseudogene TRBV3-2) to TRBJ2-3; D unresolved. Trimming took off 3 bases at V and 5 bases at J, with 6 bases between the two ends. Germline lookup yields CDR1 LGHDT and CDR2 YNNKEL (reference sequence). There are 12 residues in the CDR3.

The chain links TRBV7-3 to TRBJ2-1; 11 nucleotides line up with TRBD2. Germline lookup yields CDR1 SGHTA and CDR2 FQGTGA. CDR3 length: 12 amino acids. V dropped 3 bases and J dropped 15; count of bases not matched to a gene: 4. The CDR3 spells CASSFSGGARFF. As DNA, the CDR3 is TGTGCCAGCAGCTTTAGCGGGGGGGCGCGGTTCTTC. Based on the CDR3 plus reference TRBV7-3 and TRBJ2-1, the full variable domain is GAGVSQTPSNKVTEKGKYVELRCDPISGHTALYWYRQSLGQGPEFLIYFQGTGAADDSGLPNDRFFAVRPEGSVSTLKIQRTERGDSAVYLCASSFSGGARFFGPGTRLTVL.

J is TRBJ2-7 and V is TRBV15; unclear D gene. Germline CDR1 reads LNHNV; CDR2 reads YYDKDF (reference sequence). The V gene lost 1 base and the J gene lost 0 bases, with 10 bases spanning the gap. The CDR3 spans 15 residues. CDR3 sequence (DNA): TGTGCCACCAGCAGAGGCAGACTGAGCTCCTACGAGCAGTACTTC. Protein product: CATSRGRLSSYEQYF. Based on the CDR3 plus reference TRBV15 and TRBJ2-7, the full variable domain is DAMVIQNPRYQVTQFGKPVTLSCSQTLNHNVMYWYQQKSSQAPKLLFHYYDKDFNNEADTPDNFQSRRPNTSFCFLDIRSPGLGDTAMYLCATSRGRLSSYEQYFGPGTRLTVT.

This rearrangement joins TRBV6-2 or TRBV6-3 to TRBJ2-3, with 12 bases that match TRBD2. V was clipped by 6 bases and J by 4 bases; unmatched bases: 5. This CDR3 is 15 amino acids long. CDR1 and CDR2 (germline): MNHEY, SVGEGT. The chain's CDR3 is CASSLLAGGPDTQYF. The CDR3 DNA sequence: TGTGCCAGCAGCCTTCTAGCGGGAGGGCCAGATACGCAGTATTTT.

The V and J genes are TRBV4-3 and TRBJ2-2; D ambiguous. The germline V and J ends were trimmed by 0 bases and 1 base, with 9 bases remaining between them. Germline-derived CDR1 and CDR2 are LGHNA and YSLEER. The CDR3 length is 16 residues. The DNA for the CDR3 is TGCGCCAGCAGCCAAGATCGATCCGGGAACACCGGGGAGCTGTTTTTT. This codes for CASSQDRSGNTGELFF.